This note documents a single T cell receptor (beta chain) sequence. Its antigen remains unknown. The junction differs from germline at one of its ends, possibly a read error. This record comes from a study of neurological immune-mediated disorders. Notes on the study in general: The most TCR clonal expansion was seen in HTLV-1-associated myelopathy, and the least was seen in multiple sclerosis, which fell below healthy controls.

The CDR3 extends over 19 amino acids. Per germline, CDR1 SGHVS and CDR2 FNYEAQ. 5'RACE employing 10-nucleotide random UMIs yielded the cDNA. TCRdb reanalysed the 5' RACE reads using MiXCR and keeps one entry per CDR3 protein. The profile shows some 66,000 distinct CDR3 sequences, about 4.9% of them singletons. The sample was PBMCs. The chain joins TRBV7-6 to TRBJ1-5; TRBD1 is a possible D gene (5 bases). This sequence was found in a man in his thirties or forties with multiple sclerosis. In nucleotides, the CDR3 is TGTGCCAGCAGCTTAGGAGCAGGGAAGTTGAAAAGGAGCAATCAGCCCCAGAATTTT. The encoded protein is CASSLGAGKLKRSNQPQNF.